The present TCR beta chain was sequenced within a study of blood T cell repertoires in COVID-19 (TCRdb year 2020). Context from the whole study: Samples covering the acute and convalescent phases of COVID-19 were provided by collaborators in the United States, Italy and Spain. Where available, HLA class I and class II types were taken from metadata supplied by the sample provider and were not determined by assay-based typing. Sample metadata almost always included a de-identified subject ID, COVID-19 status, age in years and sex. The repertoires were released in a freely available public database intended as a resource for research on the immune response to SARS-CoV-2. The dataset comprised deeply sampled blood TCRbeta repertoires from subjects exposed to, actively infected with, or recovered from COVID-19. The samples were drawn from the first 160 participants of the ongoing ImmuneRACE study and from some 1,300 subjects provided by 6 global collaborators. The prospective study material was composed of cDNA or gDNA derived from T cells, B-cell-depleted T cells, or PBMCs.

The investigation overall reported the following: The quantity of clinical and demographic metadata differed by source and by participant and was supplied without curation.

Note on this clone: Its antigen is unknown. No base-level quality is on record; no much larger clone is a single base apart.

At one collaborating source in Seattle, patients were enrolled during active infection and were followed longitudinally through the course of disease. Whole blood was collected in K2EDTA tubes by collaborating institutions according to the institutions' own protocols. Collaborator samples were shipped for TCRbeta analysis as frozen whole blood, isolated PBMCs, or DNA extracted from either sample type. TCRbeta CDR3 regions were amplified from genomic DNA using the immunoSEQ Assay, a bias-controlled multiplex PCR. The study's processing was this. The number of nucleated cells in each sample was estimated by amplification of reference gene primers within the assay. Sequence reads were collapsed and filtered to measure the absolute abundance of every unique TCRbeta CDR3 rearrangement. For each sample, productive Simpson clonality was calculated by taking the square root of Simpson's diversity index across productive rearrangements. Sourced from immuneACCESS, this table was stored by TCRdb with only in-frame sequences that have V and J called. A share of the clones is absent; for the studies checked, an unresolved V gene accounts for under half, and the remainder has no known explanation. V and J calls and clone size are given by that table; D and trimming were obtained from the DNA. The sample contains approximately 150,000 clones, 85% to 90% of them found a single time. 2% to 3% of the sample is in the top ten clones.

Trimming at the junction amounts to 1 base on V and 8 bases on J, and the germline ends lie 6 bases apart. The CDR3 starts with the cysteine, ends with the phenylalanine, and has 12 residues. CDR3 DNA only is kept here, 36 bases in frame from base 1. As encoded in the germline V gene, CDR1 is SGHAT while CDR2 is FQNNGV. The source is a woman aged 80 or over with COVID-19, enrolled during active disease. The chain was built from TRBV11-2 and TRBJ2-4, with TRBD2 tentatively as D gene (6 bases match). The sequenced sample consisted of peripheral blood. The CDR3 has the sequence CASSLGGDIQYF. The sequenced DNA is TGTGCCAGCAGCTTAGGGGGGGACATTCAGTACTTC.